A single sample is the source of the 32 T cell receptor beta chains below, sequenced in a study of shared clonotypes between healthy human individuals. Data came from immunoSEQ multiplex PCR; TCRdb stores just in-frame clones and leaves some out. Among 2 million to 2.5 million clones, approximately 96% were seen once, and the ten largest hold approximately 0.13%. Sequenced: naive CD4+ T cells sorted from blood. Indicated subset: CD45RA+ positively selected. Receptors originate from a man aged 18 to 29 in good health.

V gene TRBV7-2 combines with J gene TRBJ2-1; 7 nucleotides line up with TRBD1. This CDR3 region has 15 residues. Trimming took 7 bases from V and 1 from J; bases not matched to a gene: 7. The V gene's germline CDR1 is SGHTA and CDR2 FQGNSA. CDR3 residues: CASTPGGQSYNEQFF. CDR3 DNA: TGTGCCAGCACCCCTGGGGGACAGTCCTACAATGAGCAGTTCTTC. The variable domain in full, completed from reference TRBV7-2 and TRBJ2-1, reads GAGVSQSPSNKVTEKGKDVELRCDPISGHTALYWYRQSLGQGLEFLIYFQGNSAPDKSGLPSDRFSAERTGGSVSTLTIQRTQQEDSAVYLCASTPGGQSYNEQFFGPGTRLTVL.

V gene TRBV2 combines with J gene TRBJ1-3, with TRBD1 matching over 7 bases. The J segment lost 3 bases and the V segment lost 6 bases, leaving 5 bases of the junction unmatched. Germline V gene lookup returns CDR1 SNHLY and CDR2 FYNNEI. The CDR3 runs to 14 residues. Written as DNA, the CDR3 is TGTGCCAGCAGCCTAGGGGGCCTTGGAAACACCATATATTTT. Amino acid sequence: CASSLGGLGNTIYF.

The chain combines TRBV2 with TRBJ1-3; TRBD1 matches at 7 bases. The CDR3 consists of 14 residues. Unmatched junction bases numbered 6, after V lost 7 bases and J lost 3 bases. Germline CDR1 is SNHLY and CDR2 is FYNNEI. CDR3 nucleotide sequence: TGTGCCAGCATACAGGGGAGTGGTGGAAACACCATATATTTT. This sequence encodes CASIQGSGGNTIYF. The complete variable domain, with remaining parts taken from reference TRBV2 and TRBJ1-3, reads EPEVTQTPSHQVTQMGQEVILRCVPISNHLYFYWYRQILGQKVEFLVSFYNNEISEKSEIFDDQFSVERPDGSNFTLKIRSTKLEDSAMYFCASIQGSGGNTIYFGEGSWLTVV.

The chain couples TRBV7-9 to TRBJ1-5; D may be TRBD1 (5 bases). CDR1 and CDR2 from the germline V gene are SEHNR and FQNEAQ (reference sequence). Deletions cut 1 base from V and 0 bases from J, with 13 bases between. The CDR3 spans 17 residues. DNA for the CDR3: TGTGCCAGCAGCTTAGAACAGGCCGAATATAGCAATCAGCCCCAGCATTTT. Amino acids: CASSLEQAEYSNQPQHF.

The rearrangement joins TRBV7-8 to TRBJ1-5, with 7 bases lining up with TRBD1. V lost 6 bases and J lost 0; bases outside the gene matches: 5. The CDR3 has 15 residues. Per germline, CDR1 SGHVS and CDR2 FQNEAQ. CDR3 coding DNA: TGTGCCAGCAGTTGGACAGGTTATAGCAATCAGCCCCAGCATTTT. The encoded protein is CASSWTGYSNQPQHF.

The V gene is TRBV5-1, the J gene TRBJ2-2, with D unclear. This CDR3 comprises 15 residues. Trimming shortened V by 5 bases and J by 1 base, and 12 bases separated the two germline ends. Germline lookup yields CDR1 SGHRS and CDR2 YFSETQ. The CDR3 DNA reads TGCGCCAGCAGAGTCCCGGGCAAGAACACCGGGGAGCTGTTTTTT. Its translation is CASRVPGKNTGELFF.

The chain links TRBV27 to TRBJ2-1; D is unresolved. Germline loops: CDR1 MNHEY, CDR2 SMNVEV (reference sequence). The ends were cut back, 5 bases at V and 0 bases at J, with 5 bases in the middle. The CDR3 is 13 residues long. The CDR3, as DNA: TGTGCCAGCAGTGCACACTCCTACAATGAGCAGTTCTTC. Translated: CASSAHSYNEQFF.

V is TRBV18 and J is TRBJ2-3; D is perhaps TRBD1 or TRBD2 (5 bases each). CDR3 length: 17 residues. V was trimmed by 0 bases and J by 0 bases, leaving 13 bases between them. Germline-derived CDR1 and CDR2 are KGHSH and LQKENI. CDR3 nucleotide sequence: TGTGCCAGCTCACCACCCGGGTGGGGCGGGAGCACAGATACGCAGTATTTT. It specifies CASSPPGWGGSTDTQYF.

Here the CDR3 reads CASSLERIEETQYF. CDR3 DNA sequence: TGCGCCAGCAGCTTGGAGCGGATAGAAGAGACCCAGTACTTC. The chain employs TRBV5-1 and TRBJ2-5, with TRBD2 as a possible D gene (5 bases). Trimming pared 0 bases from V and 3 bases from J, leaving 9 bases between. The CDR3 covers 14 residues. The germline gives CDR1 SGHRS, CDR2 YFSETQ.

The chain employs TRBV29-1 and TRBJ2-1, with 7 bases aligning to TRBD2. The V segment lost 3 bases and the J segment 0 bases; nucleotides outside the gene matches: 14. The CDR3 runs 18 residues. The germline V gene has CDR1 SQVTM and CDR2 ANQGSEA. The CDR3 sequence: CSVEGPGLDRGSYNEQFF. CDR3 DNA sequence: TGCAGCGTTGAGGGGCCTGGACTAGACCGCGGCTCCTACAATGAGCAGTTCTTC.

The gene calls are TRBV29-1 and TRBJ2-1; 9 bases are a match to TRBD1. Trimming at V came to 7 bases and at J to 5 bases, leaving 9 bases not matched to a gene. Per the germline V gene, CDR1 is SQVTM and CDR2 is ANQGSEA. CDR3 length equals 14 residues. The CDR3 DNA sequence: TGCAGCGCCGACGGACAGGGGACCCACAATGAGCAGTTCTTC. Protein sequence: CSADGQGTHNEQFF.

This chain connects TRBV2 to TRBJ2-5; D is unresolved. The ends were cut back, 4 bases at V and 2 bases at J, with 8 bases in the middle. The CDR3 covers 13 residues. Germline lookup yields CDR1 SNHLY and CDR2 FYNNEI. For the CDR3, the DNA is TGTGCCAGCAGTGTAGGCTTTCAAGAGACCCAGTACTTC. It is translated as CASSVGFQETQYF.

The chain combines TRBV28 with TRBJ1-5; 9 nucleotides align to TRBD1. CDR3 length: 15 residues. The V and J ends lost 5 bases and 5 bases, in that order; junction bases with no gene match: 7. From germline, CDR1 is MDHEN and CDR2 SYDVKM. The CDR3 protein is CASSPRDRDDQPQHF. Here the CDR3 DNA reads TGTGCCAGCAGTCCAAGGGACAGGGATGATCAGCCCCAGCATTTT.

The chain has TRBV6-1 and TRBJ1-1, with a possible D match to TRBD1 (5 bases). Per the germline V gene, CDR1 is MNHNS and CDR2 is SASEGT. The ends were cut back, 7 bases at V and 6 bases at J, with 15 bases in the middle. The CDR3 loop spans 13 amino acids. This CDR3 is CASKEQVRAEAFF. The CDR3, as DNA: TGTGCCAGCAAGGAACAGGTACGAGCTGAAGCTTTCTTT.

The rearrangement uses TRBV19 and TRBJ2-1, with TRBD1 identical over 9 bases. The junction had 21 bases not matched to a gene; V was cut back by 9 bases and J by 12 bases. Germline V lookup: CDR1 LNHDA, CDR2 SQIVND (reference sequence). The CDR3 consists of 16 residues. CDR3 nucleotides: TGTGCCAGCACGACAGGGGGTTCCCGACTAGCCCAGGGGCAGTTCTTC. This encodes CASTTGGSRLAQGQFF.

The chain combines TRBV7-9 with TRBJ2-3; 9 bases line up with TRBD2. The V gene's germline CDR1 is SEHNR and CDR2 FQNEAQ (reference sequence). This CDR3 has 13 residues. Unmatched junction bases numbered 2, after V lost 8 bases and J lost 2 bases. The CDR3 sequence is CASCGRATDTQYF. The CDR3 nucleotides read TGTGCCAGCTGCGGGAGGGCCACAGATACGCAGTATTTT.

CDR3 sequence (DNA): TGTGCCAGCAGCTTTATTCCGGTTTACAATGAGCAGTTCTTC. Translation gives CASSFIPVYNEQFF. The chain recombines TRBV11-2 with TRBJ2-1; D unresolved. This CDR3 is built from 14 residues. Germline CDR1 and CDR2: SGHAT and FQNNGV. Trimming shortened V by 3 bases and J by 4 bases, and 10 bases separated the two germline ends.

V gene TRBV18 combines with J gene TRBJ2-1, with D perhaps TRBD1 (6 bases). CDR1 is KGHSH and CDR2 is LQKENI in the germline V gene. This CDR3 contains 13 residues. V lost 3 bases, J lost 9 bases, and 12 bases lay in between. The CDR3 bases are TGTGCCAGCTCACCCTTTACAGGGCTTGAGCAGTTCTTC. Translated, it gives CASSPFTGLEQFF.

The rearrangement joins TRBV11-2 to TRBJ2-7, with D possibly being TRBD1 or TRBD2 (5 bases each). CDR3 length: 14 residues. Per germline, CDR1 SGHAT and CDR2 FQNNGV. The V and J ends lost 5 bases and 7 bases respectively, with 18 bases between them. The CDR3 DNA reads as TGTGCCAGCAGCAGAATCGGGACCTCTGGGGAGCAGTACTTC. It yields the protein CASSRIGTSGEQYF.

V gene TRBV14 combines with J gene TRBJ2-3; the match to TRBD2 covers 10 bases. After removal of 4 bases from V and 6 bases from J, the junction contained 4 bases not matched to a gene. The CDR3 spans 14 residues. Germline-derived CDR1 and CDR2 are SGHDN and FVKESK. For the CDR3, the DNA is TGTGCCAGCAGCCGGCTAGCGGGAGTCGATACGCAGTATTTT. Encoded protein: CASSRLAGVDTQYF.

A remark on this clone: A junction boundary mismatches the germline segment, possibly from a read error. The chain has TRBV19 and TRBJ2-1; 10 bases are a match to TRBD2. Germline CDR1 LNHDA, CDR2 SQIVND (reference sequence). The CDR3 has 13 residues. The CDR3 here is CASRIAGGNEQFF. CDR3 DNA sequence: TGTGCCAGTAGAATAGCGGGAGGTAATGAGCAGTTCTTC.

V gene TRBV28 combines with J gene TRBJ2-7, with 7 bases aligning to TRBD2. Per germline, CDR1 MDHEN and CDR2 SYDVKM. Trimming removed 3 bases from V and 6 bases from J; junction bases left unmatched: 11. This CDR3 contains 15 residues. DNA of the CDR3: TGTGCCAGCAGTTTGATAACGGGGAGGGCCGGCGAGCAGTACTTC. Its protein product is CASSLITGRAGEQYF.

This clone has only a few counts. This CDR3 is CAWRFRGTNTEAFF. The CDR3 coding sequence is TGTGCCTGGAGATTCAGGGGTACCAACACTGAAGCTTTCTTT. This rearrangement joins TRBV30 to TRBJ1-1, with a possible D match to TRBD1 (6 bases). The V end was cut by 3 bases, the J end by 2 bases, with 13 bases between. The CDR3 length is 14 residues. Germline V gene data show CDR1 as GTSNPN and CDR2 as SVGIG (reference sequence).

The rearrangement joins TRBV2 to TRBJ2-7, with D maybe TRBD1 (6 bases). This CDR3 has 14 amino acids. V lost 4 bases to trimming and J lost 0 bases, with 10 bases between them. The germline CDR1 and CDR2 sequences are SNHLY and FYNNEI. CDR3: CASSVGTLSYEQYF. DNA of the CDR3: TGTGCCAGCAGTGTGGGGACACTCTCCTACGAGCAGTACTTC.

The chain recombines TRBV5-4 with TRBJ2-5; 9 bases map to TRBD2. This CDR3 has 15 amino acids. From germline, CDR1 is SGHNT and CDR2 YYREEE (reference sequence). With V trimmed by 4 bases and J by 2 bases, 6 bases remained unmatched. CDR3 sequence reads: CASSPTSGIQETQYF. The CDR3 DNA reads as TGTGCCAGCAGCCCGACTAGCGGCATTCAAGAGACCCAGTACTTC.

V and J are TRBV18 and TRBJ1-5; D uncertain. Looked up from germline, CDR1 is KGHSH and CDR2 is LQKENI. The V end lost 2 bases, the J end lost 3 bases, and 11 bases lay between the germline ends. The CDR3 is 15 amino acids. In nucleotides, the CDR3 is TGTGCCAGCTCACCATCGCGAGGAGACAATCAGCCCCAGCATTTT. It translates to CASSPSRGDNQPQHF.

V gene TRBV7-2 combines with J gene TRBJ1-5; no definite D call. V lost 5 bases and J lost 1, with 15 bases in between. The CDR3 extends over 16 amino acids. The germline V gene has CDR1 SGHTA and CDR2 FQGNSA. This CDR3 is CASSAPTAVSNQPQHF. Here the CDR3 DNA reads TGTGCCAGCAGCGCTCCTACCGCGGTGAGCAATCAGCCCCAGCATTTT.

V and J are TRBV18 and TRBJ2-1, with 9 bases that match TRBD1. This CDR3 has 16 residues. Germline CDR1 is KGHSH and CDR2 is LQKENI. Trimming at V came to 0 bases and at J to 5 bases, leaving 5 bases not matched to a gene. CDR3 loop: CASSPPGQGQNNEQFF. CDR3 coding DNA: TGTGCCAGCTCACCACCGGGACAGGGCCAAAACAATGAGCAGTTCTTC.

J is TRBJ2-1 and V is TRBV6-5; 8 bases map to TRBD2. This CDR3 has 15 residues. Germline CDR1 reads MNHEY; CDR2 reads SVGAGI. The J segment lost 6 bases and the V segment lost 2 bases, leaving 6 bases of the junction unmatched. CDR3 coding DNA: TGTGCCAGCAGTTACACGGGAGGGCCCCGCAATGAGCAGTTCTTC. This sequence encodes CASSYTGGPRNEQFF.

J is TRBJ1-3 and V is TRBV5-1; weak D call: TRBD1 (5 bases). The CDR3 extends over 16 amino acids. Per germline, CDR1 SGHRS and CDR2 YFSETQ. V was trimmed by 1 base and J by 0 bases, leaving 11 bases between them. The CDR3 spells CASSLPGGTSGNTIYF. CDR3 in DNA: TGCGCCAGCAGCTTGCCTGGGGGGACCTCTGGAAACACCATATATTTT.

This clone was seen once. The chain links TRBV28 to TRBJ2-3; perhaps TRBD1 as D (5 bases). The CDR3 has 17 amino acids. V was pared by 11 bases and J by 4 bases, with 28 bases between. Germline values: CDR1 MDHEN, CDR2 SYDVKM. The CDR3 region is CAAGQWAGSGLSDTQYF. The CDR3 DNA sequence: TGTGCCGCAGGGCAGTGGGCAGGGTCTGGGCTGTCAGATACGCAGTATTTT.

The table lists this clone with a count of one. Other DNA sequences in this sample translate to the same CDR3. The chain combines TRBV18 with TRBJ2-7; 11 nucleotides line up with TRBD1. The CDR3 sequence is 14 residues long. Germline V CDR1 and CDR2: KGHSH, LQKENI. V lost 6 bases and J lost 3; bases outside the gene matches: 4. The CDR3 region has the DNA TGTGCCAGCTCCACCGGGACAGGGGGCTACGAGCAGTACTTC. Protein sequence: CASSTGTGGYEQYF.